This entry features one T cell receptor beta chain sequence. Its specificity is not known. Per germline, CDR1 MNHEY and CDR2 SVGAGI. This CDR3 region has 16 residues. Trimming left V 5 bases short and J 0 bases short, with 17 bases between. The template was RNA from unsorted bulk tissue. This entry belongs to a study of tumor and adjacent non-tumor tissue in lung cancer. On the study more broadly: Stage I to III disease affected over nine men and 4 or 5 women aged roughly 31 to 76.

A modified ARM-PCR protocol with three rounds of nested PCR amplified TCRbeta. TCRdb processed the multiplex PCR reads anew with MiXCR; each CDR3 protein has one entry. The sample has 90,000 or so distinct CDR3 sequences; 61% are singletons. Study-level results: Significantly higher TCR diversity was found in tumor than normal lung.

This chain connects TRBV6-5 to TRBJ2-7, with D tentatively TRBD2 (5 bases). The sequenced material came from lung tumor tissue. This sequence originates from a man between 65 and 85 years old with non-small cell lung cancer. The CDR3 nucleotides read TGTGCCAGCAGTCGATTAGCGTGTGCCAGCTCCTACGAGCAGTACTTC. As protein: CASSRLACASSYEQYF.